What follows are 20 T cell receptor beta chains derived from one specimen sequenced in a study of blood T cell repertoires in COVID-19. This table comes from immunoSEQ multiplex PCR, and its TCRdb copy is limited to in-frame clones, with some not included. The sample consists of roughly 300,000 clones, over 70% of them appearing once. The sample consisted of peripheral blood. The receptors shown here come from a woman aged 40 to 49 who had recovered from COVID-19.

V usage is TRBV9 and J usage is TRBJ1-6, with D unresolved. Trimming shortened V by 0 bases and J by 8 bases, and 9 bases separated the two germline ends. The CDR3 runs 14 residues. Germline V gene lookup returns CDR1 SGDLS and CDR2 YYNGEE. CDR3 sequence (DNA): TGTGCCAGCAGCGTAGGCACTCCGTATTCACCCCTCCACTTT. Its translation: CASSVGTPYSPLHF.

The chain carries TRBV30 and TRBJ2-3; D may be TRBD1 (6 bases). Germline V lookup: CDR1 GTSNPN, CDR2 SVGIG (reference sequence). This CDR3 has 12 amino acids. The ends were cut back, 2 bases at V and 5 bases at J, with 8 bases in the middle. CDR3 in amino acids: CAWSRGGDTQYF. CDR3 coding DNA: TGTGCCTGGAGTCGAGGGGGAGATACGCAGTATTTT.

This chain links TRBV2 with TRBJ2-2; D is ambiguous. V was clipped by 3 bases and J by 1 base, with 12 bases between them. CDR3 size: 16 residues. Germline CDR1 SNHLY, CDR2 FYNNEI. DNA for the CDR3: TGTGCCAGCAGTGAGTCGCGGCCAGAGAACACCGGGGAGCTGTTTTTT. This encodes CASSESRPENTGELFF.

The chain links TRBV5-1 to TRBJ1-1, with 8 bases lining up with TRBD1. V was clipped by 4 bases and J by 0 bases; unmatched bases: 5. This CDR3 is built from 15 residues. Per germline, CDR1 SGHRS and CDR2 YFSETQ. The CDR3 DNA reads TGCGCCAGCAGCCAAACGACAGGGGTGAACACTGAAGCTTTCTTT. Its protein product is CASSQTTGVNTEAFF.

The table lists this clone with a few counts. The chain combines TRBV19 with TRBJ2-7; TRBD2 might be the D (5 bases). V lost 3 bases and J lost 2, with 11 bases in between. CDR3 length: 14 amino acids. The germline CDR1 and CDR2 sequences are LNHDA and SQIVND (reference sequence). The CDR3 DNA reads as TGTGCCAGTAGTATCCCCGGGGTCCCCTACGAGCAGTACTTC. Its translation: CASSIPGVPYEQYF.

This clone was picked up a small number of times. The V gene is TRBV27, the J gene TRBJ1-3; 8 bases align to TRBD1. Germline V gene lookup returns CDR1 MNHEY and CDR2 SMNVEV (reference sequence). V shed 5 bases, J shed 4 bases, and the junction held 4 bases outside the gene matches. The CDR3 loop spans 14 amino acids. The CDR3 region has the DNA TGTGCCAGCAGTCCGCAGGGGGCGGGAAACACCATATATTTT. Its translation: CASSPQGAGNTIYF.

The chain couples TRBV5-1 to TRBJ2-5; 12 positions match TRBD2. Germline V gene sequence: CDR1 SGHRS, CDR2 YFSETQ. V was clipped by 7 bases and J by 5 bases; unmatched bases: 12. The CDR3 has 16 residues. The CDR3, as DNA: TGCGCCAGCGCCTCGACTAGCGGGGGCGGAGCGGAGACCCAGTACTTC. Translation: CASASTSGGGAETQYF. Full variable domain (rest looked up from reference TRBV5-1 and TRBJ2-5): KAGVTQTPRYLIKTRGQQVTLSCSPISGHRSVSWYQQTPGQGLQFLFEYFSETQRNKGNFPGRFSGRQFSNSRSEMNVSTLELGDSALYLCASASTSGGGAETQYFGPGTRLLVL.

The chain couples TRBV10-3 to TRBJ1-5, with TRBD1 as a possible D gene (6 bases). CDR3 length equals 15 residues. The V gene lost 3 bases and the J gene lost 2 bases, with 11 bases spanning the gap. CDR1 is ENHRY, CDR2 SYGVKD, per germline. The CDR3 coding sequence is TGTGCCATCAGTGAAGGGACACTCGGCAATCAGCCCCAGCATTTT. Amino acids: CAISEGTLGNQPQHF.

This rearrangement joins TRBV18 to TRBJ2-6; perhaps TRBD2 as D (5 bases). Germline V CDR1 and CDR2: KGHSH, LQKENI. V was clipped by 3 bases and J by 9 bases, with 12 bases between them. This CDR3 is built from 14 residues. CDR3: CASSPLGDYNVLTF. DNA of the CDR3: TGTGCCAGCTCACCCCTCGGGGATTACAACGTCCTGACTTTC.

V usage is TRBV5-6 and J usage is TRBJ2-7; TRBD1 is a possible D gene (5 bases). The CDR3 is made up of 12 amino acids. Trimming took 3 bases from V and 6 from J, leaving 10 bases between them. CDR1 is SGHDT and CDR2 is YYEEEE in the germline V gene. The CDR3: CASSYTGPEQYF. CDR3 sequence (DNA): TGTGCCAGCAGCTACACAGGCCCCGAGCAGTACTTC. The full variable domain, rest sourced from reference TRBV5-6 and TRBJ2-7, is DAGVTQSPTHLIKTRGQQVTLRCSPKSGHDTVSWYQQALGQGPQFIFQYYEEEERQRGNFPDRFSGHQFPNYSSELNVNALLLGDSALYLCASSYTGPEQYFGPGTRLTVT.

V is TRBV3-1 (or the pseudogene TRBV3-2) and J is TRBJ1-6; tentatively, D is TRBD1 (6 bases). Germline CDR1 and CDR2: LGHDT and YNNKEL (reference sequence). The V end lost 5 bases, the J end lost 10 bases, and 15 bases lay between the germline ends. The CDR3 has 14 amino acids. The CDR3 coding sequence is TGTGCCAGCAGCTTAGGGGGGGCTTACTCACCCCTCCACTTT. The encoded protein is CASSLGGAYSPLHF.

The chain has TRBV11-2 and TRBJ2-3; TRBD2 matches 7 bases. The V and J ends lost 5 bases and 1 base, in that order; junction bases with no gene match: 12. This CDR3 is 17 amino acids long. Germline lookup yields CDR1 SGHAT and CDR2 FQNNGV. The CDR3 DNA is TGTGCCAGCAGCCGTCACCTTAGACGGGGGGGCACAGATACGCAGTATTTT. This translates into CASSRHLRRGGTDTQYF.

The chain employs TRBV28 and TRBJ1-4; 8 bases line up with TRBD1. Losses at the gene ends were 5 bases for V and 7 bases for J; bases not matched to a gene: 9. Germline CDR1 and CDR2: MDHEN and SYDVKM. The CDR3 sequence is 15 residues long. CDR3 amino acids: CASSTQGAWGEKLFF. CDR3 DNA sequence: TGTGCCAGCAGTACTCAGGGGGCTTGGGGTGAAAAACTGTTTTTT.

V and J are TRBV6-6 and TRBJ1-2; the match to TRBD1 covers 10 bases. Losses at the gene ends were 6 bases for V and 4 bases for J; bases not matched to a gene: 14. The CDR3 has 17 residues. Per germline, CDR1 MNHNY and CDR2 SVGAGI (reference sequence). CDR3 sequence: CASSRSPGQGFGYGYTF. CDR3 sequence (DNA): TGTGCCAGCAGCCGATCCCCGGGACAGGGGTTCGGCTATGGCTACACCTTC.

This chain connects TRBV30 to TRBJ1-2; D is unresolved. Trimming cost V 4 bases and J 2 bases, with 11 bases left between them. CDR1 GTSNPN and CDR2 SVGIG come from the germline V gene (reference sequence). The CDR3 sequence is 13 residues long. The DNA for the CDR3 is TGTGCCTGGAACGAGGGCACCAACTATGGCTACACCTTC. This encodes CAWNEGTNYGYTF. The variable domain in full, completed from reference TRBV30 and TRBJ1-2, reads SQTIHQWPATLVQPVGSPLSLECTVEGTSNPNLYWYRQAAGRGLQLLFYSVGIGQISSEVPQNLSASRPQDRQFILSSKKLLLSDSGFYLCAWNEGTNYGYTFGSGTRLTVV.

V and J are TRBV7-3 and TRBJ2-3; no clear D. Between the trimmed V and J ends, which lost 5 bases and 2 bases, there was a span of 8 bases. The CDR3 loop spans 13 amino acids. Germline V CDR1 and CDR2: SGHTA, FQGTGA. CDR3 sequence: CASSVYPTDTQYF. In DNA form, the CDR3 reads TGTGCCAGCAGCGTCTACCCCACAGATACGCAGTATTTT.

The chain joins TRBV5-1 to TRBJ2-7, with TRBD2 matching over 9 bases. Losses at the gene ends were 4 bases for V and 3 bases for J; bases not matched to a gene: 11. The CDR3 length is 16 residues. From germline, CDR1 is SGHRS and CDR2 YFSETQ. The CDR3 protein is CASSPEWAGGDYEQYF. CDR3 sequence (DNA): TGCGCCAGCAGCCCTGAGTGGGCGGGGGGGGACTACGAGCAGTACTTC. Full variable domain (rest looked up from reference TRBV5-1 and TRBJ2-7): KAGVTQTPRYLIKTRGQQVTLSCSPISGHRSVSWYQQTPGQGLQFLFEYFSETQRNKGNFPGRFSGRQFSNSRSEMNVSTLELGDSALYLCASSPEWAGGDYEQYFGPGTRLTVT.

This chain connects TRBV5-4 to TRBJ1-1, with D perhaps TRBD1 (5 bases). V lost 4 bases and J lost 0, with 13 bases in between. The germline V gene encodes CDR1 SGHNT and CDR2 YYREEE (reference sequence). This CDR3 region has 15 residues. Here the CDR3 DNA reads TGTGCCAGCAGCGGGCCGACAGATTTGAACACTGAAGCTTTCTTT. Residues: CASSGPTDLNTEAFF.

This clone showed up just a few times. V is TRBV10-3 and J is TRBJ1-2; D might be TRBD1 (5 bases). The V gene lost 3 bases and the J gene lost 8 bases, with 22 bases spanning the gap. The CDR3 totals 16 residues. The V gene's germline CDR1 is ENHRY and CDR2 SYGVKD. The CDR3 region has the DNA TGTGCCATCAGTGACCCTCCTGCGGGGTCGCAGGGAGGCTACACCTTC. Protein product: CAISDPPAGSQGGYTF.

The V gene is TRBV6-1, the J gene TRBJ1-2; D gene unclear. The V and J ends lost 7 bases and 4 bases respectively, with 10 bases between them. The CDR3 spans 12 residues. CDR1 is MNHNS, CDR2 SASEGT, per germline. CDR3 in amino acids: CASTQHGYGYTF. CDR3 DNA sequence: TGTGCCAGCACCCAACATGGCTATGGCTACACCTTC.